The table lists the clone carrying this T cell receptor beta chain with a count of one. The target antigen is unknown. This specimen belongs to a study of siplizumab effects on memory and regulatory T cells. Findings and caveats of the study: Naive T cells seemed more diverse than memory cells; they also seemed major alloresponse contributors. There was no confirmation of the suppressive function of proliferating Tregs from siplizumab cultures. The mean Treg-derived percentage of mappable alloreactive CD4+ clones was roughly 69% with siplizumab compared with roughly 30% in controls.

Germline V CDR1 and CDR2: DFQATT, SNEGSKA (reference sequence). This CDR3 has 10 residues. V lost 6 bases and J lost 8, with 10 bases in between. Per-sample assaying covered 85,000 to 100,000 TCR templates. The method was immunoSEQ multiplex PCR; TCRdb's version includes in-frame clones alone and lacks a portion of them. The table lists around 110,000 clones, around 94% of them singletons. The sequence was collected from a human donor in good health. The V gene is TRBV20-1, the J gene TRBJ1-2; perhaps TRBD1 as D (5 bases). Sample: non-Treg CD4+ T cells sorted from blood. CDR3 amino acids: CSAGGSGYTF. The CDR3 bases are TGCAGTGCGGGGGGTTCGGGCTACACCTTC.